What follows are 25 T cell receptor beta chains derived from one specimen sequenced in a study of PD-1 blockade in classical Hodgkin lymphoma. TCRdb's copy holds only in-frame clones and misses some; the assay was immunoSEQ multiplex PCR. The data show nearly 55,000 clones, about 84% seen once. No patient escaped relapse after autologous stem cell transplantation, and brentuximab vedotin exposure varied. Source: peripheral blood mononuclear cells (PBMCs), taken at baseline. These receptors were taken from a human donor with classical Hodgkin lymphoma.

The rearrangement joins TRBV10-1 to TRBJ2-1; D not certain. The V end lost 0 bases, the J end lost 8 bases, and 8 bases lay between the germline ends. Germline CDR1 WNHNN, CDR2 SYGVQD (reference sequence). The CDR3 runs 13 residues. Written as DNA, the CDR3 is TGCGCCAGCAGTGAGTCCAATTCCTATGAGCAGTTCTTC. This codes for CASSESNSYEQFF.

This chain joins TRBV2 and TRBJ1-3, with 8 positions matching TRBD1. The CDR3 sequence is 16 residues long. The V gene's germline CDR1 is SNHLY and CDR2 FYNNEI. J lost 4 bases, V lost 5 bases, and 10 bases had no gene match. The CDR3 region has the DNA TGTGCCAGCAGTTATTGGACAGGGACGTCAGGAAACACCATATATTTT. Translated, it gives CASSYWTGTSGNTIYF.

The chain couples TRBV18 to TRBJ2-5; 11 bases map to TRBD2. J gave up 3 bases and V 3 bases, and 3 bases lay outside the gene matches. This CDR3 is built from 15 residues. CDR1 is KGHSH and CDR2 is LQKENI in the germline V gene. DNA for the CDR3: TGTGCCAGCTCACCTGGGACTAGCGGAGAAGAGACCCAGTACTTC. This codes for CASSPGTSGEETQYF.

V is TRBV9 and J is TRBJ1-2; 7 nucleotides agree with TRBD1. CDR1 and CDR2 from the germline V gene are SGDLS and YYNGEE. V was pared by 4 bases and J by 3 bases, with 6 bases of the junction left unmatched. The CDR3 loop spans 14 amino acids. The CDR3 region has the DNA TGTGCCAGCAGCCCGCAAACAGGGGACTATGGCTACACCTTC. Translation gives CASSPQTGDYGYTF.

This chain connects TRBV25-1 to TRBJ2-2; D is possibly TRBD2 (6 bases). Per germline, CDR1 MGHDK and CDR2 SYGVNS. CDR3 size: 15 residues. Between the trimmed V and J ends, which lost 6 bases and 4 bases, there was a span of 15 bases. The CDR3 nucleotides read TGTGCCAGCAGCGAGGTGGGACTCGGCACCGGGGAGCTGTTTTTT. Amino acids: CASSEVGLGTGELFF.

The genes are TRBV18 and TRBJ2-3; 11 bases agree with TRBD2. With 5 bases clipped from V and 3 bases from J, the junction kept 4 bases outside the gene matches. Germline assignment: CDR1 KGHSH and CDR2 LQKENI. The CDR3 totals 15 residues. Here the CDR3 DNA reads TGTGCCAGCTCAATACTAGCGGGAGTAACAGATACGCAGTATTTT. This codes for CASSILAGVTDTQYF. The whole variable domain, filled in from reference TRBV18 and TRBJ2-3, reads NAGVMQNPRHLVRRRGQEARLRCSPMKGHSHVYWYRQLPEEGLKFMVYLQKENIIDESGMPKERFSAEFPKEGPSILRIQQVVRGDSAAYFCASSILAGVTDTQYFGPGTRLTVL.

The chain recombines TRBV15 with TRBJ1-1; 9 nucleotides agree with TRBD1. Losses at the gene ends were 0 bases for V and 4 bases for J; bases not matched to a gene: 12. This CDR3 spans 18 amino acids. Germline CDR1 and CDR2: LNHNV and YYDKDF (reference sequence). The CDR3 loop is CATSRDPTGGAAGTEAFF. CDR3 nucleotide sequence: TGTGCCACCAGCAGAGATCCCACAGGGGGCGCCGCGGGCACTGAAGCTTTCTTT.

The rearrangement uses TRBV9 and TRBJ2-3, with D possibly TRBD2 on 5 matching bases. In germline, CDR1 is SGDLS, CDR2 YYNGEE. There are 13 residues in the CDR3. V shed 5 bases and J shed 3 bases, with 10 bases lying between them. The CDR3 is CASRGEGTDTQYF. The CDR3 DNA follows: TGTGCCAGCAGGGGAGAAGGGACAGATACGCAGTATTTT.

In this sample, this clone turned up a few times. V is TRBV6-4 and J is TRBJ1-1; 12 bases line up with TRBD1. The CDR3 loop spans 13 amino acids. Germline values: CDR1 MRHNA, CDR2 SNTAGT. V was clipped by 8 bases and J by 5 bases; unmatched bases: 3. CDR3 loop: CASRDRGQTEAFF. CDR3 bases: TGTGCCAGCCGGGACAGGGGGCAGACTGAAGCTTTCTTT.

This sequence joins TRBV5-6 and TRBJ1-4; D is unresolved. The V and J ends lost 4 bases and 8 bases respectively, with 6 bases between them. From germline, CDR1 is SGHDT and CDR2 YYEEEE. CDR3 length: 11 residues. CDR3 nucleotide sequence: TGTGCCAGCAGCCTGGGAGAAAAACTGTTTTTT. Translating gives CASSLGEKLFF.

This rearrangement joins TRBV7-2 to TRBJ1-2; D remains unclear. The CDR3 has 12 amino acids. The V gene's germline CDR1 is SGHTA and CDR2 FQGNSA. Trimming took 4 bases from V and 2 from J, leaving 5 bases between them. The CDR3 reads CASSSSNYGYTF. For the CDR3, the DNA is TGTGCCAGCAGCTCGTCCAACTATGGCTACACCTTC.

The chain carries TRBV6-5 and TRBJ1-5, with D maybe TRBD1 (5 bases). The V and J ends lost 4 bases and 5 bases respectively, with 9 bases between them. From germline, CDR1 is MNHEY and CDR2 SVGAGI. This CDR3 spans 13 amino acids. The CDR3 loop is CASSFGGDQPQHF. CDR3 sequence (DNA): TGTGCCAGCAGTTTCGGGGGGGATCAGCCCCAGCATTTT.

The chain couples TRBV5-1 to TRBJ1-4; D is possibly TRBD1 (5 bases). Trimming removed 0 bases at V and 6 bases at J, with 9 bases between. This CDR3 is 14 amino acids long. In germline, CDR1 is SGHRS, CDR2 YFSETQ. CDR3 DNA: TGCGCCAGCAGCTTGGGCGGGGCCGATGAAAAACTGTTTTTT. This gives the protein CASSLGGADEKLFF.

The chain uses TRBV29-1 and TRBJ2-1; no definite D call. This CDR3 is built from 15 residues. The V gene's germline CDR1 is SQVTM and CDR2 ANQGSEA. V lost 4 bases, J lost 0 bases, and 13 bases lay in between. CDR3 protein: CSVVGSVTSYNEQFF. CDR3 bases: TGCAGCGTTGTCGGCAGCGTTACCTCCTACAATGAGCAGTTCTTC.

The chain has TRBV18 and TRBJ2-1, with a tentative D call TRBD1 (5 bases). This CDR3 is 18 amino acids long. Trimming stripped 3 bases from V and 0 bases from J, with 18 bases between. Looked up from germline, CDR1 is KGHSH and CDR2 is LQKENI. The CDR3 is CASSPTVGSLRSYNEQFF. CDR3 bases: TGTGCCAGCTCACCGACAGTAGGCTCCCTCCGCTCCTACAATGAGCAGTTCTTC. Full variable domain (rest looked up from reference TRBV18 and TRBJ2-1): NAGVMQNPRHLVRRRGQEARLRCSPMKGHSHVYWYRQLPEEGLKFMVYLQKENIIDESGMPKERFSAEFPKEGPSILRIQQVVRGDSAAYFCASSPTVGSLRSYNEQFFGPGTRLTVL.

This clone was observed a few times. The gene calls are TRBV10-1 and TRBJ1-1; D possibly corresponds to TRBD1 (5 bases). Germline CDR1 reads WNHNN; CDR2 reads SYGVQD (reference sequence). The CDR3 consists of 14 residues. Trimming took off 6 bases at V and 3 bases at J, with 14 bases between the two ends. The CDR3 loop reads CASRAGQGDTEAFF. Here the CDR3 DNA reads TGCGCCAGCAGGGCAGGGCAAGGCGACACTGAAGCTTTCTTT.

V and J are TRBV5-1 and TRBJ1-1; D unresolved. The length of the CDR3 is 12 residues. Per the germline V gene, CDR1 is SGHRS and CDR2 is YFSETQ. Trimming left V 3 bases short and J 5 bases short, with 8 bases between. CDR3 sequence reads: CASSWSGTEAFF. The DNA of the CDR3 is TGCGCCAGCAGCTGGTCTGGAACTGAAGCTTTCTTT. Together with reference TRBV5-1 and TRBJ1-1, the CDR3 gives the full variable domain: KAGVTQTPRYLIKTRGQQVTLSCSPISGHRSVSWYQQTPGQGLQFLFEYFSETQRNKGNFPGRFSGRQFSNSRSEMNVSTLELGDSALYLCASSWSGTEAFFGQGTRLTVV.

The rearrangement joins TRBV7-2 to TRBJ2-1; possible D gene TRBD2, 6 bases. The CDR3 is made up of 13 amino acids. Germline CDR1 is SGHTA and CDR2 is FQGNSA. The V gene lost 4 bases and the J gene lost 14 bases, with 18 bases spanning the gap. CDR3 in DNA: TGTGCCAGCAGCTCGGACTACAACTTCCCCGAGTTCTTC. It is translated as CASSSDYNFPEFF.

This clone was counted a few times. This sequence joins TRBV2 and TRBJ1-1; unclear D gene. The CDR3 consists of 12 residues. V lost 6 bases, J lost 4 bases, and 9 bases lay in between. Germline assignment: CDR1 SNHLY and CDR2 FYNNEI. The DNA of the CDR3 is TGTGCCAGCAGCGGCAGTGGCACTGAAGCTTTCTTT. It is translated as CASSGSGTEAFF.

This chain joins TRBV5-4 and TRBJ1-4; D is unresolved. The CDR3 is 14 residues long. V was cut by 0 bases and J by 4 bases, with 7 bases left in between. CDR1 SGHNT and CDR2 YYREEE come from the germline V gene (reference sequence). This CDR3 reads CASSLAGLNEKLFF. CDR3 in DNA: TGTGCCAGCAGCTTGGCTGGGCTTAATGAAAAACTGTTTTTT.

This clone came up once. The CDR3 region is CASSEVPRLAAYNEQFF. CDR3 bases: TGTGCCAGCAGTGAAGTCCCTCGGCTAGCGGCCTACAATGAGCAGTTCTTC. This sequence joins TRBV6-1 and TRBJ2-1; 7 bases fit TRBD2. Germline CDR1 is MNHNS and CDR2 is SASEGT. This CDR3 is 17 amino acids long. V shed 1 base and J 2 bases; nucleotides not matched to a gene: 8.

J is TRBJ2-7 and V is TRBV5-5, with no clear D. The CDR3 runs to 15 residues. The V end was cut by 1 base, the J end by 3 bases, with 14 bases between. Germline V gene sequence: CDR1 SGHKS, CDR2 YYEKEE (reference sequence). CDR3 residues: CASSLNLRLHYEQYV. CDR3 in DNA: TGTGCCAGCAGCTTGAATTTGAGGCTTCACTACGAGCAGTACGTC.

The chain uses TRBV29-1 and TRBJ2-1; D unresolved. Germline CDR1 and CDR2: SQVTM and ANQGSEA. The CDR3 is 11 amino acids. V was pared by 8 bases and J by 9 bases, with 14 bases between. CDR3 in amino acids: CSFRRLGEQFF. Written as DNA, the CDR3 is TGCAGCTTCCGGCGGCTCGGTGAGCAGTTCTTC.

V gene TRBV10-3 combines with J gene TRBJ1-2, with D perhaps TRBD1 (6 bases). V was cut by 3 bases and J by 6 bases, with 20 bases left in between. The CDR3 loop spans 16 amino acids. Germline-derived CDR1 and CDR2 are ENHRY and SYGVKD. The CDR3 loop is CAISEPPGAGDDGYTF. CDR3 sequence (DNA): TGTGCCATCAGTGAACCCCCTGGGGCAGGGGATGATGGCTACACCTTC.

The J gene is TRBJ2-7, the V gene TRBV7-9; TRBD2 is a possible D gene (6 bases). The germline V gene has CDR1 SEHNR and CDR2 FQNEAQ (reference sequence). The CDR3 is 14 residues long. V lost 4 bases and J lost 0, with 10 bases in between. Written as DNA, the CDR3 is TGTGCCAGCAGCTGGGACTTGTACTCCTACGAGCAGTACTTC. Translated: CASSWDLYSYEQYF.